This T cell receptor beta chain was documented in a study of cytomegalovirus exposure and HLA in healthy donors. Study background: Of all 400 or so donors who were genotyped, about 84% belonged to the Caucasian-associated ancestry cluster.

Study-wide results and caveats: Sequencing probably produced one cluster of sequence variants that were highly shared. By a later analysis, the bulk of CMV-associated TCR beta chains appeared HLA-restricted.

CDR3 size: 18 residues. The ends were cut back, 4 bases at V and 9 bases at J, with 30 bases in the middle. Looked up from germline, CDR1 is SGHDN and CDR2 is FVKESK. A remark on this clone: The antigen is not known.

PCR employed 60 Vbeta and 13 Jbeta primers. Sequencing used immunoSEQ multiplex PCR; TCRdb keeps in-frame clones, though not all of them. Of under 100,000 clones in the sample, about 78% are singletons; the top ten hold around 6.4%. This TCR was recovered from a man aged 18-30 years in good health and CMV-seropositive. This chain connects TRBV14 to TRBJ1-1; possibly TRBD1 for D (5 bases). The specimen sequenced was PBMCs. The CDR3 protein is CASSPKIGRDEAIPKAFF. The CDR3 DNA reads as TGTGCCAGCAGCCCCAAGATAGGCAGGGATGAGGCCATACCAAAAGCTTTCTTT.